These T cell receptor beta chains were read from a single sample in a study of blood T cell repertoires in COVID-19. The table came from immunoSEQ multiplex PCR; TCRdb's copy has only in-frame clones and leaves some out. The sample holds roughly 160,000 clones, roughly 85% seen once. The sample consisted of peripheral blood. The source of these receptors is a man aged 60 to 69 with acute or convalescent COVID-19. The CDR3 runs from the conserved cysteine through the conserved F or W. D genes are given only for firm matches.

CDR3: CASSISVGAEQYF; D: NA; V: TRBV19; length: 13
CDR3: CASSLGGVEAFF; D: NA; V: TRBV3-1/TRBV3-2; length: 12
CDR3: CASSFPPPLAGEAPYEQYF; D: TRBD2; V: TRBV5-1; length: 19
CDR3: CAWKRVTEAFF; D: NA; V: TRBV30; length: 11
CDR3: CASSPEEKGASGANVLTF; D: TRBD1; V: TRBV7-6; length: 18
CDR3: CASSPGQGGGNTIYF; D: TRBD1; V: TRBV18; length: 15
CDR3: CASSLEHAGITDTQYF; D: NA; V: TRBV7-2; length: 16
CDR3: CASSIGGTGHQPQHF; D: TRBD1; V: TRBV19; length: 15
CDR3: CASSYQDTLYEQYF; D: NA; V: TRBV7-2; length: 14
CDR3: CASSLVASLGDEQFF; D: NA; V: TRBV11-2; length: 15
CDR3: CASSLVRSRGANVLTF; D: NA; V: TRBV5-1; length: 16
CDR3: CASSPSALRGAFF; D: NA; V: TRBV3-1/TRBV3-2; length: 13